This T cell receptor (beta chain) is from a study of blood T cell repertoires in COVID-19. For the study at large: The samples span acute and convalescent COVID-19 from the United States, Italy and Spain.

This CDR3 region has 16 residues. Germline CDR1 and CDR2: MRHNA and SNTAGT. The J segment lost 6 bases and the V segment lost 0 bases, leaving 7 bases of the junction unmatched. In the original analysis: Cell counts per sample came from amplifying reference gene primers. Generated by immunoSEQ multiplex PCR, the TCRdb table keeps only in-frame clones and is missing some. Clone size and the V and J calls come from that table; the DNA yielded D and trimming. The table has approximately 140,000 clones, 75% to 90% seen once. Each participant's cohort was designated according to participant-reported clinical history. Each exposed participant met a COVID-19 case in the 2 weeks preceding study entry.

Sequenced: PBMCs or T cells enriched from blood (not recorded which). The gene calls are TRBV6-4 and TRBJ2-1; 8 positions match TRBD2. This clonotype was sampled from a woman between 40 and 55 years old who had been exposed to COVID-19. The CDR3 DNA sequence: TGTGCCAGCAGTGACTCGAAAGCGGGAGTAGCCAATGAGCAGTTCTTC. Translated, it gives CASSDSKAGVANEQFF.